One sample yielded the 6 T cell receptor beta chains listed below, sequenced in a study of shared clonotypes between healthy human individuals. Sequenced by immunoSEQ multiplex PCR; TCRdb stores in-frame clones only, minus some. Among roughly 110,000 clones, around 65% were seen once, and the ten largest hold about 22%. The sequenced sample consisted of memory CD8+ T cells sorted from blood. Noted subset: CD45RO+ cells pooled with CCR7-negative TemRA cells. These receptors originate from a woman younger than 45 in good health.

The gene calls are TRBV5-4 and TRBJ1-2; the D is unclear. V lost 2 bases and J lost 6, with 11 bases in between. In germline, CDR1 is SGHNT, CDR2 YYREEE (reference sequence). CDR3 size: 13 residues. The CDR3 DNA reads as TGTGCCAGCAGCTTTCGACACGGTAATGGCTACACCTTC. It encodes CASSFRHGNGYTF.

This chain links TRBV19 with TRBJ2-6; D may correspond to TRBD1 or TRBD2 (5 bases each). Germline CDR1 and CDR2: LNHDA and SQIVND (reference sequence). Deletions cut 3 bases from V and 3 bases from J, with 9 bases between. The CDR3 is 15 residues long. The CDR3 loop reads CASSMRGDGANVLTF. CDR3 DNA: TGTGCCAGTAGTATGAGAGGGGATGGGGCCAACGTCCTGACTTTC.

The chain recombines TRBV6-5 with TRBJ1-1, with D maybe TRBD1 (6 bases). The CDR3 sequence is 15 residues long. Trimming took 6 bases from V and 3 from J, leaving 17 bases between them. Germline CDR1 MNHEY, CDR2 SVGAGI. For the CDR3, the DNA is TGTGCCAGCAGGTCTACAGGGTCTGAGGACACTGAAGCTTTCTTT. This encodes CASRSTGSEDTEAFF.

The chain carries TRBV25-1 and TRBJ2-1; D possibly corresponds to TRBD2 (6 bases). The V gene's germline CDR1 is MGHDK and CDR2 SYGVNS. V was cut by 2 bases and J by 0 bases, with 11 bases left in between. This CDR3 spans 16 amino acids. The CDR3 DNA reads TGTGCCAGCAGTGAAAATACCGGGGGCTCCTACAATGAGCAGTTCTTC. Amino acids: CASSENTGGSYNEQFF.

CDR3 amino acids: CASRQLADGGDEQFF. The DNA of the CDR3 is TGTGCCAGCAGACAACTAGCGGACGGCGGCGATGAGCAGTTCTTC. The chain carries TRBV6-4 and TRBJ2-1; 8 bases fit TRBD2. This CDR3 is built from 15 residues. V shed 6 bases, J shed 8 bases, and the junction held 12 bases outside the gene matches. Germline V CDR1 and CDR2: MRHNA, SNTAGT.

The chain couples TRBV2 to TRBJ2-7, with D uncertain. V lost 5 bases to trimming and J lost 4 bases, with 15 bases between them. The CDR3 sequence is 14 residues long. Germline V gene sequence: CDR1 SNHLY, CDR2 FYNNEI. CDR3 nucleotides: TGTGCCAGCAGTAAAGAGGCCAGCCATTACGAGCAGTACTTC. Translation gives CASSKEASHYEQYF. Variable domain in full (rest from reference TRBV2 and TRBJ2-7): EPEVTQTPSHQVTQMGQEVILRCVPISNHLYFYWYRQILGQKVEFLVSFYNNEISEKSEIFDDQFSVERPDGSNFTLKIRSTKLEDSAMYFCASSKEASHYEQYFGPGTRLTVT.